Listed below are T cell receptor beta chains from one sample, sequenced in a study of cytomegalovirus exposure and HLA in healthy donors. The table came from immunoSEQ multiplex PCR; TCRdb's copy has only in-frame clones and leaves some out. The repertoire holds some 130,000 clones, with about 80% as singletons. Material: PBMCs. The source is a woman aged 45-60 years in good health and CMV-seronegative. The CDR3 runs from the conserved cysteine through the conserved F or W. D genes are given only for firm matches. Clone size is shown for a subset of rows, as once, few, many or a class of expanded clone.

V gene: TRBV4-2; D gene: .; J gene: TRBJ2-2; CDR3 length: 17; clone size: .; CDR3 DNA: TGTGCCAGCAGCCAAGTTGGCCAGCGGGTTTTTACCGGGGAGCTGTTTTTT; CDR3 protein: CASSQVGQRVFTGELFF
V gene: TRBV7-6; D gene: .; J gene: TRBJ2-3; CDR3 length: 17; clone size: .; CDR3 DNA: TGTGCCAGCAGCCCAGGGGCTAGCGGCCACCGGGTGGATACGCAGTATTTT; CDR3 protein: CASSPGASGHRVDTQYF
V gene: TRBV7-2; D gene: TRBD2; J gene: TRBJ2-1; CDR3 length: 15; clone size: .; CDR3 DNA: TGTGCCAGCAGCTCTACTATGGCTAGCGGCAATGAGCAGTTCTTC; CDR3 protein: CASSSTMASGNEQFF
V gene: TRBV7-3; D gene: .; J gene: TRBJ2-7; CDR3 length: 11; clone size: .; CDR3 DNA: TGTGCCAGCAGCCCCGAGGCGGGACCCTACTTC; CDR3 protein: CASSPEAGPYF
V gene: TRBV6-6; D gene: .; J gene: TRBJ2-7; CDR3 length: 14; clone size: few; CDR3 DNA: TGTGCCAGCAGTTACCAAGGGAGACTGGACGAGCAGTACTTC; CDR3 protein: CASSYQGRLDEQYF
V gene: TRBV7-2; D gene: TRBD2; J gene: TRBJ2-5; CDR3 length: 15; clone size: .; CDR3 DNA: TGTGCCAGCAGCTCTTCTAGCGGGAGAGGAGAGACCCAGTACTTC; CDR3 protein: CASSSSSGRGETQYF
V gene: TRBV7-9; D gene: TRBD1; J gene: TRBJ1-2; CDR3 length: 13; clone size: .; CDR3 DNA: TGTGCCAGCAGTTACCTAGACAGGGGAGGCTACACCTTC; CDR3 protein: CASSYLDRGGYTF
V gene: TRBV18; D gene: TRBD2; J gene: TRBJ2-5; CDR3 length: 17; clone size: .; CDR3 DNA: TGTGCCAGCTCACCTAGACGTTCGCGGGACTACCCAGAGACCCAGTACTTC; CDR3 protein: CASSPRRSRDYPETQYF
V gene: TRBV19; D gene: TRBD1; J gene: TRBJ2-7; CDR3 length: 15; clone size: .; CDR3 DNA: TGTGCCAGTAGTATTAATGGGGGACAGGGTGGCGAGCAGTACTTC; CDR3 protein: CASSINGGQGGEQYF
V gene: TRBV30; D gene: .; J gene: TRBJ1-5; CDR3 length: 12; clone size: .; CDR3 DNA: TGTGCCTGGAGTGGAAGGGGCCAGCCCCAGCATTTT; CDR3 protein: CAWSGRGQPQHF
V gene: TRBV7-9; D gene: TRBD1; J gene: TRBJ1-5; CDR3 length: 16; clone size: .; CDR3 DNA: TGTGCCAGCAGCTTAGGGGTCACAGGGGCAAATCAGCCCCAGCATTTT; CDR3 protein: CASSLGVTGANQPQHF
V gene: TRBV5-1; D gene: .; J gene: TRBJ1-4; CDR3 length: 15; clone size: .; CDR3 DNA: TGCGCCAGCAGCTTGTCCCGGTCAACTAATGAAAAACTGTTTTTT; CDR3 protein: CASSLSRSTNEKLFF
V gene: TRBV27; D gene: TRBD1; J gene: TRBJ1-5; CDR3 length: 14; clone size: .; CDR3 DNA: TGTGCCAGCAGACGTGGACAGGGGAGGCAGCCCCAGCATTTT; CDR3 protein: CASRRGQGRQPQHF
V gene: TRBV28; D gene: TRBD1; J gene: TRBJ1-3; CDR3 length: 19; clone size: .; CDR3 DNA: TGTGCCAGCAGTCCAGGGGGTGGGGCTTTTAAACTCTCTGGAAACACCATATATTTT; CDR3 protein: CASSPGGGAFKLSGNTIYF